These 12 T cell receptor beta chains share one sample of origin, sequenced in a study of blood T cell repertoires in COVID-19. Repertoires were generated with immunoSEQ multiplex PCR, while TCRdb's copy carries only in-frame clones and drops some. The sample has 200,000 to 250,000 clones, around four fifths seen once. Material for sequencing was PBMCs or T cells enriched from blood (not recorded which). Receptors originate from a man aged 40-50 years who had recovered from COVID-19.

The rearrangement joins TRBV9 to TRBJ2-5, with TRBD2 as a possible D gene (5 bases). Germline values: CDR1 SGDLS, CDR2 YYNGEE. The V end was cut by 4 bases, the J end by 0 bases, with 16 bases between. This CDR3 spans 16 amino acids. CDR3 sequence reads: CASSPNGLPYQETQYF. CDR3 nucleotide sequence: TGTGCCAGCAGCCCCAATGGACTCCCGTACCAAGAGACCCAGTACTTC.

The chain uses TRBV5-4 and TRBJ2-7; weak D call: TRBD2 (5 bases). Trimming shortened V by 4 bases and J by 5 bases, and 19 bases separated the two germline ends. Germline assignment: CDR1 SGHNT and CDR2 YYREEE (reference sequence). This CDR3 spans 15 amino acids. CDR3 nucleotide sequence: TGTGCCAGCAGCCCAGAGGTTTCGGGAAGGGACGAGCAGTACTTC. Its protein is CASSPEVSGRDEQYF.

The chain has TRBV5-3 and TRBJ1-3; TRBD1 might be the D (6 bases). TRBV5-3 has ORF status, its function being uncertain. This CDR3 is built from 12 residues. V was clipped by 10 bases and J by 5 bases, with 13 bases between them. The chain's CDR3 is CASRRDRNTIYF. The CDR3 bases are TGTGCCTCCCGCCGGGACAGAAACACCATATATTTT.

The chain couples TRBV29-1 to TRBJ1-1; no clear D gene. Germline loops: CDR1 SQVTM, CDR2 ANQGSEA. Trimming left V 7 bases short and J 2 bases short, with 14 bases between. The CDR3 is made up of 13 amino acids. CDR3 nucleotides: TGCAGCGCAAAAGTTCAGGTTAACACTGAAGCTTTCTTT. Amino acids: CSAKVQVNTEAFF.

This chain connects TRBV30 to TRBJ1-1; TRBD1 is a possible D gene (5 bases). V was cut by 0 bases and J by 6 bases, with 11 bases left in between. The CDR3 loop spans 13 amino acids. Germline lookup yields CDR1 GTSNPN and CDR2 SVGIG (reference sequence). CDR3 sequence: CAWSVQAISEAFF. CDR3 DNA sequence: TGTGCCTGGAGTGTACAGGCGATATCTGAAGCTTTCTTT. The entire variable domain, with the rest obtained from reference TRBV30 and TRBJ1-1, is as follows: SQTIHQWPATLVQPVGSPLSLECTVEGTSNPNLYWYRQAAGRGLQLLFYSVGIGQISSEVPQNLSASRPQDRQFILSSKKLLLSDSGFYLCAWSVQAISEAFFGQGTRLTVV.

The chain carries TRBV28 and TRBJ2-1; 8 bases fit TRBD2. Germline CDR1 MDHEN, CDR2 SYDVKM. Germline trimming cut 7 bases from V and 2 bases from J; bases unmatched to any gene: 4. The CDR3 has 14 residues. The CDR3 region has the DNA TGTGCCAGCAAGCGGGAGACGGCCTACAATGAGCAGTTCTTC. As protein: CASKRETAYNEQFF.

V usage is TRBV7-2 and J usage is TRBJ2-5; weak D call: TRBD2 (5 bases). The CDR3 runs to 14 residues. CDR1 is SGHTA and CDR2 is FQGNSA in the germline V gene. With 4 bases removed from V and 3 bases from J, the gap between germline ends came to 12 bases. Written as DNA, the CDR3 is TGTGCCAGCAGCTCAAACAGAGGGAAAGAGACCCAGTACTTC. Translation gives CASSSNRGKETQYF.

This chain joins TRBV30 and TRBJ1-5; the match to TRBD1 covers 7 bases. CDR1 and CDR2 from the germline V gene are GTSNPN and SVGIG (reference sequence). CDR3 length equals 17 residues. Germline trimming cut 0 bases from V and 4 bases from J; bases unmatched to any gene: 12. The DNA for the CDR3 is TGTGCCTGGAGTGTACCTCGGCAGGGGGTAAAAAATCAGCCCCAGCATTTT. It specifies CAWSVPRQGVKNQPQHF.

This chain connects TRBV5-1 to TRBJ1-4; 7 nucleotides match TRBD1. Germline values: CDR1 SGHRS, CDR2 YFSETQ. After removal of 3 bases from V and 4 bases from J, the junction contained 3 bases not matched to a gene. This CDR3 spans 14 amino acids. The CDR3 protein is CASSWTGFNEKLFF. The CDR3 nucleotides read TGCGCCAGCAGCTGGACAGGTTTTAATGAAAAACTGTTTTTT.

The chain recombines TRBV4-2 with TRBJ2-3, with no clear D. Deletions cut 0 bases from V and 6 bases from J, with 10 bases between. Germline assignment: CDR1 LGHNA and CDR2 YNFKEQ. CDR3 size: 14 residues. CDR3 protein: CASSQEAPPDTQYF. The CDR3 DNA sequence: TGTGCCAGCAGCCAAGAAGCGCCCCCCGATACGCAGTATTTT.

The J gene is TRBJ2-2, the V gene TRBV15; 13 positions match TRBD2. The V gene's germline CDR1 is LNHNV and CDR2 YYDKDF (reference sequence). The CDR3 spans 18 residues. J gave up 5 bases and V 1 base, and 7 bases lay outside the gene matches. The DNA of the CDR3 is TGTGCCACCAGCAGAGGTTCACTAGCGGGGGGGCAAACCGGGGAGCTGTTTTTT. It translates to CATSRGSLAGGQTGELFF.

This chain joins TRBV19 and TRBJ1-1; 10 bases line up with TRBD1. The CDR3 length is 14 residues. With 1 base clipped from V and 7 bases from J, the junction kept 3 bases outside the gene matches. Germline assignment: CDR1 LNHDA and CDR2 SQIVND (reference sequence). The CDR3 DNA follows: TGTGCCAGTAGTATAGGACAGGGGGCCGGTGAAGCTTTCTTT. Its protein is CASSIGQGAGEAFF.